The 15 T cell receptor beta chains given below trace back to one sample, sequenced in a study of liver allograft versus peripheral blood T cells. Overall study context: The authors compared T cell receptor repertoires in transplanted livers with those in the peripheral blood of recipients.

TCRdb reprocessed the reads with MiXCR, giving one entry per CDR3 protein. The sample records some 6,100 distinct CDR3 sequences, less than 20% being singletons. These receptors came from a human patient who had a liver transplant. The T cells may partly be graft donor cells.

This clonotype has ten or more counts. The gene calls are TRBV19 and TRBJ1-6; D gene ambiguous. Germline lookup yields CDR1 LNHDA and CDR2 SQIVND (reference sequence). V lost 1 base to trimming and J lost 2 bases, with 6 bases between them. The CDR3 has 15 residues. In nucleotides, the CDR3 is TGTGCCAGTAGTATAGTAGAGGCCTATAATTCACCCCTCCACTTT. As protein: CASSIVEAYNSPLHF.

J is TRBJ1-5 and V is TRBV7-9, with D perhaps TRBD1 (5 bases). In germline, CDR1 is SEHNR, CDR2 FQNEAQ (reference sequence). The CDR3 runs 15 residues. V lost 4 bases and J 5 bases, leaving 15 bases between the germline ends. CDR3 bases: TGTGCCAGCAGCTCGGCAGGGACGGGCCATCAGCCCCAGCATTTT. It codes for CASSSAGTGHQPQHF.

This clonotype was found many times. The rearrangement joins TRBV7-9 to TRBJ2-1, with D perhaps being TRBD1 or TRBD2 (6 bases each). Trimming pared 2 bases from V and 5 bases from J, leaving 25 bases between. Germline CDR1 SEHNR, CDR2 FQNEAQ (reference sequence). This CDR3 has 19 residues. The CDR3: CASSLLGGAGTIFHNEQFF. Written as DNA, the CDR3 is TGTGCCAGCAGCTTACTGGGGGGCGCAGGGACCATTTTCCACAATGAGCAGTTCTTC. The full variable domain, completed using reference TRBV7-9 and TRBJ2-1, is DTGVSQNPRHKITKRGQNVTFRCDPISEHNRLYWYRQTLGQGPEFLTYFQNEAQLEKSRLLSDRFSAERPKGSFSTLEIQRTEQGDSAMYLCASSLLGGAGTIFHNEQFFGPGTRLTVL.

This clonotype appeared many times. The chain recombines TRBV29-1 with TRBJ1-1; 9 bases are a match to TRBD1. This CDR3 region has 12 residues. Germline V CDR1 and CDR2: SQVTM, ANQGSEA. Trimming took 7 bases from V and 4 from J; bases not matched to a gene: 4. CDR3: CSAPTGGTEAFF. The CDR3, as DNA: TGCAGCGCCCCGACAGGGGGCACTGAAGCTTTCTTT.

This clonotype has a count of ten or more. The rearrangement links TRBV27 to TRBJ2-2; D uncertain. The CDR3 has 13 residues. V lost 5 bases to trimming and J lost 4 bases, with 8 bases between them. Looked up from germline, CDR1 is MNHEY and CDR2 is SMNVEV (reference sequence). CDR3 DNA sequence: TGTGCCAGCAGTCCCCTGAGCACCGGGGAGCTGTTTTTT. Its protein product is CASSPLSTGELFF.

This clonotype was observed many times. The chain recombines TRBV7-9 with TRBJ1-6; maybe TRBD1 (6 bases). The CDR3 covers 21 residues. Germline V gene lookup returns CDR1 SEHNR and CDR2 FQNEAQ (reference sequence). Trimming pared 1 base from V and 1 base from J, leaving 23 bases between. The CDR3 nucleotides read TGTGCCAGCAGCTTAGAAGCGGACAGCCGCGGGGGTTGGTCCTATAATTCACCCCTCCACTTT. Residues: CASSLEADSRGGWSYNSPLHF.

This clonotype was seen many times. CDR3 nucleotides: TGTGCCAGTAACCTGGGTAACACTGAAGCTTTCTTT. Encoded protein: CASNLGNTEAFF. V usage is TRBV19 and J usage is TRBJ1-1; D is undetermined. Between the trimmed V and J ends, which lost 7 bases and 2 bases, there was a span of 8 bases. Germline loops: CDR1 LNHDA, CDR2 SQIVND (reference sequence). CDR3 size: 12 residues.

The rearrangement joins TRBV18 to TRBJ1-4; no reliable D call. The V end lost 3 bases, the J end lost 5 bases, and 13 bases lay between the germline ends. Germline V gene data show CDR1 as KGHSH and CDR2 as LQKENI. There are 15 residues in the CDR3. The CDR3, as DNA: TGTGCCAGCTCACCTTACGGCTCGAACAATGAAAAACTGTTTTTT. Encoded protein: CASSPYGSNNEKLFF.

This clonotype has a handful of counts. The chain couples TRBV19 to TRBJ1-5, with a weak D call TRBD1 (5 bases). V was clipped by 5 bases and J by 7 bases, with 12 bases between them. CDR3 length: 13 residues. CDR1 is LNHDA and CDR2 is SQIVND in the germline V gene (reference sequence). The CDR3 DNA is TGTGCCAGTAGTGTAGGGGCCCGGCAGCCCCAGCATTTT. Encoded protein: CASSVGARQPQHF.

By proportion, this clonotype is medium-sized. The chain links TRBV7-9 to TRBJ1-2, with 7 bases that match TRBD1. V lost 5 bases to trimming and J lost 1 base; unmatched junction nucleotides: 10. The germline V gene has CDR1 SEHNR and CDR2 FQNEAQ (reference sequence). This CDR3 region has 16 residues. For the CDR3, the DNA is TGTGCCAGCAGCCCCGGGGGGACAGAGATTAACTATGGCTACACCTTC. It yields the protein CASSPGGTEINYGYTF.

In this sample, this clonotype is medium-sized (0.01 to 0.1%). The DNA for the CDR3 is TGCAGCGTTGGACAGCCGAATGGAAACACCATATATTTT. Amino acids: CSVGQPNGNTIYF. The gene calls are TRBV29-1 and TRBJ1-3, with D perhaps matching TRBD1 (5 bases). Germline V CDR1 and CDR2: SQVTM, ANQGSEA. The V end was cut by 4 bases, the J end by 3 bases, with 10 bases between. CDR3 size: 13 residues.

Note on this clonotype: This could be a read error, since a much larger clone is one nucleotide away. It is likely a read error, because the conserved phenylalanine at the end of the CDR3 is missing. The rearrangement joins TRBV5-6 to TRBJ2-7; D remains ambiguous. The CDR3 runs 11 residues. The V gene lost 0 bases and the J gene lost 7 bases, with 5 bases spanning the gap. Germline V gene lookup returns CDR1 SGHDT and CDR2 YYEEEE. In nucleotides, the CDR3 is TGTGCCAGCAGCTTGGGACTTGAGCAGTACTTA. Protein product: CASSLGLEQYL.

With regard to this clonotype: A clone one base away is much larger, so this may be a read error. V gene TRBV7-2 combines with J gene TRBJ1-4, with D hard to call. The CDR3 runs 17 residues. The ends were cut back, 4 bases at V and 4 bases at J, with 19 bases in the middle. The germline gives CDR1 SGHTA, CDR2 FQGNSA. Here the CDR3 reads CASSSSYGWIFNEKLFF. The CDR3 DNA follows: TGTGCCAGCAGCTCCTCGTATGGATGGATATTTAATGAAAAACTGTTTTTT. Combining the CDR3 with reference TRBV7-2 and TRBJ1-4 gives the whole variable domain GAGVSQSPSNKVTEKGKDVELRCDPISGHTALYWYRQSLGQGLEFLIYFQGNSAPDKSGLPSDRFSAERTGGSVSTLTIQRTQQEDSAVYLCASSSSYGWIFNEKLFFGSGTQLSVL.

This clonotype turned up a few times. This chain links TRBV19 with TRBJ1-5; 8 positions match TRBD1. Germline CDR1 is LNHDA and CDR2 is SQIVND (reference sequence). The CDR3 sequence is 14 residues long. The J segment lost 1 base and the V segment lost 6 bases, leaving 2 bases of the junction unmatched. Here the CDR3 reads CASRQGESNQPQHF. CDR3 nucleotide sequence: TGTGCCAGTAGACAGGGGGAGAGCAATCAGCCCCAGCATTTT.

V usage is TRBV6-5 and J usage is TRBJ1-3; D ambiguous. In germline, CDR1 is MNHEY, CDR2 SVGAGI. V shed 7 bases and J shed 11 bases, with 18 bases lying between them. This CDR3 has 13 residues. Written as DNA, the CDR3 is TGTGCCAGCAAGGGTGGAGCGGCTTACGCCATATATTTT. Amino acid sequence: CASKGGAAYAIYF.